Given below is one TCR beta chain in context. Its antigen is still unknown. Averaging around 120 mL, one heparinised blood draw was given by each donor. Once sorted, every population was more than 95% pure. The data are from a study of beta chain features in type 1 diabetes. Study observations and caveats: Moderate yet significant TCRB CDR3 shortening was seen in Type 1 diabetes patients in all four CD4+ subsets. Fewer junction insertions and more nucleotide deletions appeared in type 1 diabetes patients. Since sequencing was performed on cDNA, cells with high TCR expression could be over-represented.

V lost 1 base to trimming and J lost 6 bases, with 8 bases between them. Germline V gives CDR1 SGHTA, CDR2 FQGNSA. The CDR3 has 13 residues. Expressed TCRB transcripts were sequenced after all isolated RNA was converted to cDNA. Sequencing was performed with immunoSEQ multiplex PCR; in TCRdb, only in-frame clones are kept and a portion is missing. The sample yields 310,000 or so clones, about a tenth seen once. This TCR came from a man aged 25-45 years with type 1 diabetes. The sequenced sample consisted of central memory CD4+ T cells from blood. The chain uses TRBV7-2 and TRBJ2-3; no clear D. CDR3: CASSLGGEDTQYF. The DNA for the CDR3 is TGTGCCAGCAGCTTAGGGGGTGAGGATACGCAGTATTTT.